This entry lists 14 T cell receptor beta chains sequenced from one sample in a study of cytomegalovirus exposure and HLA in healthy donors. This PCR relied on a set of 60 Vbeta primers and 13 Jbeta primers. TCRdb keeps only in-frame clones here, not all; method: immunoSEQ multiplex PCR. The table lists some 270,000 clones, under 90% of them singletons. Sequenced: PBMCs. These receptors originate from a girl aged 2 to 9 in good health and CMV-seronegative.

The chain couples TRBV7-6 to TRBJ2-7, with TRBD1 identical over 9 bases. The CDR3 spans 13 residues. Germline V gene lookup returns CDR1 SGHVS and CDR2 FNYEAQ. Germline trimming cut 5 bases from V and 6 bases from J; bases unmatched to any gene: 5. CDR3 nucleotides: TGTGCCAGCAGCCTGGGGACAGGGAGCGAGCAGTACTTC. Translation gives CASSLGTGSEQYF.

This chain links TRBV5-1 with TRBJ2-5, with D tentatively TRBD2 (5 bases). Between the trimmed V and J ends, which lost 3 bases and 5 bases, there was a span of 5 bases. The germline CDR1 and CDR2 sequences are SGHRS and YFSETQ. The length of the CDR3 is 11 residues. The DNA of the CDR3 is TGCGCCAGCAGCTGGGAGGAGACCCAGTACTTC. Its translation: CASSWEETQYF.

The chain links TRBV28 to TRBJ2-5; D perhaps matches TRBD1 (6 bases). The closer fit of TRBJ2-7 to the DNA end suggests the J call may be wrong. The CDR3 loop spans 16 amino acids. Germline V gives CDR1 MDHEN, CDR2 SYDVKM. As DNA, the CDR3 is TGTGCCAGCAGCCAAATCAGGGGCGCAAGCTCCTACGAGCAGTACTTC. Translating gives CASSQIRGASSYEQYF.

The rearrangement uses TRBV12-5 and TRBJ2-7, with 13 nucleotides matching TRBD2. V trimming: 0 bases; J trimming: 3 bases; junction bases outside the gene matches: 14. There are 20 residues in the CDR3. Germline CDR1 LGHNT, CDR2 FRNRAP. CDR3 amino acids: CASGLVRGTSGIDFRYEQYF. CDR3 in DNA: TGTGCTAGTGGTTTGGTACGGGGGACTAGCGGGATCGATTTTCGCTACGAGCAGTACTTC.

This clone appeared once. The V and J genes are TRBV11-2 and TRBJ1-1, with TRBD1 as a possible D gene (5 bases). Germline V gene sequence: CDR1 SGHAT, CDR2 FQNNGV. This CDR3 comprises 15 residues. V lost 5 bases, J lost 0 bases, and 13 bases lay in between. The CDR3 region is CASSRTRVMNTEAFF. The CDR3 region has the DNA TGTGCCAGCAGCAGGACCAGGGTCATGAACACTGAAGCTTTCTTT. The full variable domain, with the rest looked up from reference TRBV11-2 and TRBJ1-1, is EAGVAQSPRYKIIEKRQSVAFWCNPISGHATLYWYQQILGQGPKLLIQFQNNGVVDDSQLPKDRFSAERLKGVDSTLKIQPAKLEDSAVYLCASSRTRVMNTEAFFGQGTRLTVV.

This clone has just one count. This sequence joins TRBV2 and TRBJ2-7, with 9 bases lining up with TRBD1. The CDR3 covers 12 residues. J lost 5 bases, V lost 7 bases, and 3 bases had no gene match. The V gene's germline CDR1 is SNHLY and CDR2 FYNNEI. The chain's CDR3 is CASTGTGNEQYF. The CDR3 DNA sequence: TGTGCCAGCACTGGGACAGGGAACGAGCAGTACTTC.

Turning to this clone: Sequence at one end of the junction differs from germline and may be a read error. Here the CDR3 DNA reads TGTTCCAGCAGCTTCAAACAGGGGGCGCGGCGCTATGGCTACACCTTC. Protein: CSSSFKQGARRYGYTF. V gene TRBV7-9 combines with J gene TRBJ1-2, with TRBD1 matching over 9 bases. The CDR3 totals 16 residues. Per germline, CDR1 SEHNR and CDR2 FQNEAQ (reference sequence).

The rearrangement uses TRBV7-9 and TRBJ2-5, with 7 bases lining up with TRBD2. V trimming: 2 bases; J trimming: 2 bases; junction bases outside the gene matches: 5. CDR3 length: 15 residues. The germline gives CDR1 SEHNR, CDR2 FQNEAQ (reference sequence). The CDR3 protein is CASSLRSAGQETQYF. DNA of the CDR3: TGTGCCAGCAGCTTAAGGTCAGCGGGACAAGAGACCCAGTACTTC. The full variable domain, with the rest looked up from reference TRBV7-9 and TRBJ2-5, is DTGVSQNPRHKITKRGQNVTFRCDPISEHNRLYWYRQTLGQGPEFLTYFQNEAQLEKSRLLSDRFSAERPKGSFSTLEIQRTEQGDSAMYLCASSLRSAGQETQYFGPGTRLLVL.

This clone was recorded a few times. This chain links TRBV6-5 with TRBJ2-3; unclear D gene. The germline CDR1 and CDR2 sequences are MNHEY and SVGAGI. Trimming removed 0 bases at V and 1 base at J, with 5 bases between. This CDR3 is 14 amino acids long. The CDR3 coding sequence is TGTGCCAGCAGTTACTCGTCCGGCACAGATACGCAGTATTTT. It codes for CASSYSSGTDTQYF.

As to this clone: Other DNA variants within this sample encode the same CDR3. The CDR3 DNA follows: TGTGCCAGCAGCTTAGGAGACAGGGCTAACTATGGCTACACCTTC. It encodes CASSLGDRANYGYTF. The V call is TRBV7-6, the J call TRBJ1-2, with 7 nucleotides matching TRBD1. V shed 1 base and J 0 bases; nucleotides not matched to a gene: 2. This CDR3 contains 15 residues. Looked up from germline, CDR1 is SGHVS and CDR2 is FNYEAQ.

V usage is TRBV7-3 and J usage is TRBJ2-5; a possible D gene is TRBD2 (5 bases). This CDR3 comprises 15 residues. Trimming cost V 4 bases and J 1 base, with 13 bases left between them. Germline CDR1 SGHTA, CDR2 FQGTGA. The CDR3 DNA is TGTGCCAGCAGCTCTTTGGAACGGGGCCAAGAGACCCAGTACTTC. This encodes CASSSLERGQETQYF. Full variable domain (rest looked up from reference TRBV7-3 and TRBJ2-5): GAGVSQTPSNKVTEKGKYVELRCDPISGHTALYWYRQSLGQGPEFLIYFQGTGAADDSGLPNDRFFAVRPEGSVSTLKIQRTERGDSAVYLCASSSLERGQETQYFGPGTRLLVL.

The chain links TRBV30 to TRBJ2-1; perhaps TRBD2 as D (5 bases). In germline, CDR1 is GTSNPN, CDR2 SVGIG (reference sequence). CDR3 length: 13 amino acids. V shed 4 bases and J shed 6 bases, with 13 bases lying between them. CDR3 DNA sequence: TGTGCCTGGAATACCGGGGATTCCAATGAGCAGTTCTTC. Translating it yields CAWNTGDSNEQFF.

V is TRBV18 and J is TRBJ2-5; D not certain. The CDR3 covers 12 residues. The ends were cut back, 2 bases at V and 5 bases at J, with 6 bases in the middle. Germline loops: CDR1 KGHSH, CDR2 LQKENI. CDR3 protein: CASSPIEETQYF. As DNA, the CDR3 is TGTGCCAGCTCACCAATCGAGGAGACCCAGTACTTC.

The CDR3 sequence is CASSIGNTIYF. The CDR3 bases are TGTGCCAGCAGTATCGGGAACACCATATATTTT. The rearrangement uses TRBV6-6 and TRBJ1-3; no clear D gene. This CDR3 contains 11 residues. Deletions cut 5 bases from V and 7 bases from J, with 6 bases between. The V gene's germline CDR1 is MNHNY and CDR2 SVGAGI (reference sequence).